These T cell receptor beta chains were read from a single sample in a study of T cells after yellow fever vaccination. TCRdb re-analysed the 5' RACE reads in MiXCR, keeping a single row per CDR3 protein. Of a few hundred thousand distinct CDR3 sequences in the sample, roughly 4% were seen once. The sample in question was PBMCs, obtained 15 days after the yellow fever booster vaccination. These receptors originate from a man aged 18 to 30 who received the YFV17D yellow fever vaccine. CDR3s include the opening cysteine and the closing phenylalanine or tryptophan. Each record gives: J gene, V gene, CDR3 protein.

>TRBJ1-1|TRBV20-1
CSAPTTKAFF
>TRBJ1-5|TRBV20-1
CSAQDRGQPQHF
>TRBJ2-5|TRBV12-3/TRBV12-4
CASSFYVGETQYF
>TRBJ1-1|TRBV4-3
CASSQGLFGIEAFF
>TRBJ2-5|TRBV11-2
CASSPGARETQYF
>TRBJ1-5|TRBV7-2
CASSRGRTQPQHF
>TRBJ1-2|TRBV5-1
CASSFPENYGYTF
>TRBJ2-6|TRBV5-5
CASSPDGLSSGANVLTF
>TRBJ2-5|TRBV6-6
CASSGRTQYF
>TRBJ2-5|TRBV4-1
CASSQEWAQETQYF
>TRBJ1-6|TRBV4-1
CASSHPALRSSPLHF
>TRBJ1-6|TRBV20-1
CSAAYSGVFSSPLHF
>TRBJ2-7|TRBV5-4
CASSFARGDYEQYF
>TRBJ2-7|TRBV15
CATSSHGVGYEQYF
>TRBJ2-2|TRBV5-1
CASSLSLAGASTGELFF
>TRBJ2-5|TRBV11-2
CASSFLGRDETQYF
>TRBJ2-2|TRBV27
CASSPLSGYRLFF
>TRBJ2-7|TRBV5-1
CASRLDSSRQQYF
>TRBJ1-3|TRBV20-1
CSARGGADSGNTIYF
>TRBJ2-1|TRBV4-1
CASSQANLVGSSYNEQFF
>TRBJ1-1|TRBV2
CASSEAGQSTTEAFF
>TRBJ2-1|TRBV7-9
CASSLVGGSSYNEQFF
>TRBJ2-5|TRBV5-4
CASSSVDQETQYF
>TRBJ2-3|TRBV4-1
CASSHLVSKTRPTDTQYF
>TRBJ1-1|TRBV5-1
CASSLGSGQGAEAFF
>TRBJ2-1|TRBV19
CARRLAGVTPEQFF
>TRBJ2-1|TRBV19
CASSIEGRGQFF
>TRBJ2-1|TRBV5-1
CASSSRTDNEQFF
>TRBJ1-5|TRBV28
CASSLERPGTGGAGQPQHF
>TRBJ1-2|TRBV18
CASSPSGDRGYGYTF
>TRBJ2-1|TRBV7-3
CASSLGPSSYNEQFF
>TRBJ2-5|TRBV12-3/TRBV12-4
CASSTGQGAWETQYF
>TRBJ2-2|TRBV12-3/TRBV12-4
CASTFGQGTYGELFF
>TRBJ2-7|TRBV4-3
CASSHRPYYEQYF
>TRBJ2-1|TRBV25-1
CASSPPVQSSYNEQFF
>TRBJ2-2|TRBV24-1
CATSDGSGELFF
>TRBJ2-7|TRBV4-2
CASSHGSQGEQYF